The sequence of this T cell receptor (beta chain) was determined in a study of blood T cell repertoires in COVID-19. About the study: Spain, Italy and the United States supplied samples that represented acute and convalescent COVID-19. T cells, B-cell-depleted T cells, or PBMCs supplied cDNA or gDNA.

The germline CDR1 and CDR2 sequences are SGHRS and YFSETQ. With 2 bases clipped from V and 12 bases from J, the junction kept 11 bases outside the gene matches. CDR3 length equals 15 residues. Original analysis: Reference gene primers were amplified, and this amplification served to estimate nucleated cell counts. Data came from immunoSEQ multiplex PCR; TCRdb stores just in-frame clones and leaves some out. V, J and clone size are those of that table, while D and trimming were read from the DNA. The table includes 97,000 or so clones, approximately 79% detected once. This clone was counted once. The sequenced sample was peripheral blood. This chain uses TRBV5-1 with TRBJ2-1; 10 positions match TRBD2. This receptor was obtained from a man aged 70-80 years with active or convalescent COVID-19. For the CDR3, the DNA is TGCGCCAGCAGCTTCGAGACTAGCGGGCCCCGCCGGCAGTTCTTC. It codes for CASSFETSGPRRQFF.